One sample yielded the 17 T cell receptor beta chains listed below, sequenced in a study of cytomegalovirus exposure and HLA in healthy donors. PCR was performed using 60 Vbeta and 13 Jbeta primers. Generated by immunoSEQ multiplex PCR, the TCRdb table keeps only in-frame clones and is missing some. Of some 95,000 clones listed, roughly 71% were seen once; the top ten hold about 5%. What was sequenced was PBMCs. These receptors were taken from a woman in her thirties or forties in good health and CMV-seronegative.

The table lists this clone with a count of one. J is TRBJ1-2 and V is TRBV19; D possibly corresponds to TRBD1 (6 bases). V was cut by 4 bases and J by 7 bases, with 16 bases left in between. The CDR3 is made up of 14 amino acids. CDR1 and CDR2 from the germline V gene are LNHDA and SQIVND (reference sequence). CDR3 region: CASSTRPGAGGYTF. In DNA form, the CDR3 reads TGTGCCAGTAGTACAAGGCCAGGGGCGGGTGGCTACACCTTC.

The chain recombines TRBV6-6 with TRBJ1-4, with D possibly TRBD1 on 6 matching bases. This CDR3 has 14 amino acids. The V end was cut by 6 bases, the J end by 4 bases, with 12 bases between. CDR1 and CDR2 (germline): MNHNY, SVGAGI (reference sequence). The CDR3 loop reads CASSLDSLNEKLFF. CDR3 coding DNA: TGTGCCAGCAGCTTGGACAGCCTTAATGAAAAACTGTTTTTT.

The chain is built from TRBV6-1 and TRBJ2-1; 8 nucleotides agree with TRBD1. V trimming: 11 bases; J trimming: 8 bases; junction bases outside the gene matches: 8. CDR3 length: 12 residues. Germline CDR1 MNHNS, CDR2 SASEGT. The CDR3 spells CAGSDRGHEQFF. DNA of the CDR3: TGTGCCGGATCCGACAGGGGCCATGAGCAGTTCTTC.

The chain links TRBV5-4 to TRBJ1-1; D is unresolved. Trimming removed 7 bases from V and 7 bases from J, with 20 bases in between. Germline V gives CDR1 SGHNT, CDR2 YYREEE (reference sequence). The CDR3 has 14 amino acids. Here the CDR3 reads CASHELGNPIEAFF. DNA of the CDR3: TGTGCCAGCCATGAACTCGGGAACCCGATTGAAGCTTTCTTT.

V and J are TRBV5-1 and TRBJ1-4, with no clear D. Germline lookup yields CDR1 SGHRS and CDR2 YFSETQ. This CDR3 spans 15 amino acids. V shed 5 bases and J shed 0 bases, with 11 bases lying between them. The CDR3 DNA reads TGCGCCAGCAGAATCGGGGTTTCAACTAATGAAAAACTGTTTTTT. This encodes CASRIGVSTNEKLFF.

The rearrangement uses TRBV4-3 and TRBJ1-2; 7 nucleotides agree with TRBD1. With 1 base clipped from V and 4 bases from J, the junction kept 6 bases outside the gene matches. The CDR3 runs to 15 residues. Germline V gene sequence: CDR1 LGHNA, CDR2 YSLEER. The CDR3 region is CASSQAAGGGYGYTF. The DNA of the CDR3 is TGCGCCAGCAGCCAAGCGGCAGGGGGTGGCTATGGCTACACCTTC.

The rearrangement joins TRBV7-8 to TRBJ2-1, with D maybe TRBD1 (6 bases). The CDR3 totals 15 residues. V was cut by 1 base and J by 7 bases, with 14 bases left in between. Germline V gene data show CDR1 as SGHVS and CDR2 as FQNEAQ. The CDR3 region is CASSLVRLGANEQFF. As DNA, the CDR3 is TGTGCCAGCAGCTTAGTTCGGCTGGGGGCGAATGAGCAGTTCTTC.

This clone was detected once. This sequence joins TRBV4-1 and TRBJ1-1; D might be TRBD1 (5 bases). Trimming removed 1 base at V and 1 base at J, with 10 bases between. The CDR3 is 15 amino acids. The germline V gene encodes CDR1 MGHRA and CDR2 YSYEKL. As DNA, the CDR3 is TGCGCCAGCAGCCAAGTTGGGGGAGGGAACACTGAAGCTTTCTTT. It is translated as CASSQVGGGNTEAFF.

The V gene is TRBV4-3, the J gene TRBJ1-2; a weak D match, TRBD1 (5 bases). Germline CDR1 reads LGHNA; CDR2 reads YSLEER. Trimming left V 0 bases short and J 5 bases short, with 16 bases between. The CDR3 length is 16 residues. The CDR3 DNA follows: TGCGCCAGCAGCCAAGATTGGCAGGGAATGGGGTATGGCTACACCTTC. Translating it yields CASSQDWQGMGYGYTF.

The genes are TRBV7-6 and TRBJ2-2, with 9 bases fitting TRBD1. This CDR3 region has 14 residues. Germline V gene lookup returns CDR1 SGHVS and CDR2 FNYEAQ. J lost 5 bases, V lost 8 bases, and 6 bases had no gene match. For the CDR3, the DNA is TGTGCCAGCCTGGGGACAGGGCGTACCGGGGAGCTGTTTTTT. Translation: CASLGTGRTGELFF.

CDR3 amino acids: CASSLMSSTEAFF. The CDR3 DNA sequence: TGTGCCAGCAGCTTAATGAGTAGCACTGAAGCTTTCTTT. The chain links TRBV7-2 to TRBJ1-1; D uncertain. Germline CDR1 is SGHTA and CDR2 is FQGNSA. The CDR3 consists of 13 residues. V lost 2 bases and J 4 bases, leaving 8 bases between the germline ends.

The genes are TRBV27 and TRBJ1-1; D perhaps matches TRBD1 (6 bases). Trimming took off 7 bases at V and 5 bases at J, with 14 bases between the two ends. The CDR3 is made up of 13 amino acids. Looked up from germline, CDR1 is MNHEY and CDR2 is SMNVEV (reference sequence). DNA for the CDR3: TGTGCCAGCATACAAGCAGGGGTAACTGAAGCTTTCTTT. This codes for CASIQAGVTEAFF.

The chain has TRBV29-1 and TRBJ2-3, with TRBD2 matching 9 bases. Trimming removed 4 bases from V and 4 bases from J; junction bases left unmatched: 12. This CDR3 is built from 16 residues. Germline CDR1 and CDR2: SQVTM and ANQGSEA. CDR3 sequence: CSVATLGGGAADTQYF. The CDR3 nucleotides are TGCAGCGTTGCCACCCTTGGCGGGGGGGCTGCAGATACGCAGTATTTT.

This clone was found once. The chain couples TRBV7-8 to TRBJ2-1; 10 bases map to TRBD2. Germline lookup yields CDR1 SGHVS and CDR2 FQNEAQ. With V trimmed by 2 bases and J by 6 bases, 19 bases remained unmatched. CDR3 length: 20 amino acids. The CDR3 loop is CASSLWETYKERGGGNEQFF. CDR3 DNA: TGTGCCAGCAGCTTATGGGAGACTTATAAGGAGCGGGGGGGCGGCAATGAGCAGTTCTTC.

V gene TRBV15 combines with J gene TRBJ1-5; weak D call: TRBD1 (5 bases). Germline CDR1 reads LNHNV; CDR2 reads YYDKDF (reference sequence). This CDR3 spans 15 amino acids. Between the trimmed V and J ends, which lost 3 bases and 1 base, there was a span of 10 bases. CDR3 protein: CATSRVGVSNQPQHF. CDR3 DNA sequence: TGTGCCACCAGCAGGGTAGGGGTAAGCAATCAGCCCCAGCATTTT.

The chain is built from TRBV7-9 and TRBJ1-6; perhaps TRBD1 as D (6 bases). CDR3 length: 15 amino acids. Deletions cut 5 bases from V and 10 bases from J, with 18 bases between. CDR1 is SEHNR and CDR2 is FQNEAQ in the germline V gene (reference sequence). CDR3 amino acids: CASSPSGGRGSPLHF. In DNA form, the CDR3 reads TGTGCCAGCAGCCCCTCGGGGGGGCGTGGGTCACCCCTCCACTTT.

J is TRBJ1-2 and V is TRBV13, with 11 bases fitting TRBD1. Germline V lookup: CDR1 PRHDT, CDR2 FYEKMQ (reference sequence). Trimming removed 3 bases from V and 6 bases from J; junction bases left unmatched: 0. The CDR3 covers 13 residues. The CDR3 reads CASSLGQGDGYTF. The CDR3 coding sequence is TGTGCCAGCAGCTTGGGACAGGGGGATGGCTACACCTTC. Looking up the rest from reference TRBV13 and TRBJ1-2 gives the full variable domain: AAGVIQSPRHLIKEKRETATLKCYPIPRHDTVYWYQQGPGQDPQFLISFYEKMQSDKGSIPDRFSAQQFSDYHSELNMSSLELGDSALYFCASSLGQGDGYTFGSGTRLTVV.